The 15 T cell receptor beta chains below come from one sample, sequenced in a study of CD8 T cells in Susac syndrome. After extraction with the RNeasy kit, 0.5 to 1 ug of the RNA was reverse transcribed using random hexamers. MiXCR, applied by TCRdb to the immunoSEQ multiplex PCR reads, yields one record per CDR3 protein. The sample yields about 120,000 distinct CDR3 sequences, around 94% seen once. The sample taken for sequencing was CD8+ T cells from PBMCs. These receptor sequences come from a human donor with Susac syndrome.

The CDR3 sequence is CASSGLAGELGEQFF. CDR3 DNA sequence: TGTGCCAGCAGTGGACTAGCGGGAGAACTTGGTGAGCAGTTCTTC. The gene calls are TRBV6-5 and TRBJ2-1; 13 bases agree with TRBD2. The CDR3 covers 15 residues. CDR1 is MNHEY and CDR2 is SVGAGI in the germline V gene. Trimming cost V 5 bases and J 9 bases; bases outside gene matches: 7.

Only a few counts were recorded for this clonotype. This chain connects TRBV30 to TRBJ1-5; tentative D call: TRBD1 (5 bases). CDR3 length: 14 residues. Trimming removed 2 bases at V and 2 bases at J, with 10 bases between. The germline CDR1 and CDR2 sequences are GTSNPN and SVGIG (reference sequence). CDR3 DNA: TGTGCCTGGAGTTTAGGACAAGGCAATCAGCCCCAGCATTTT. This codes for CAWSLGQGNQPQHF.

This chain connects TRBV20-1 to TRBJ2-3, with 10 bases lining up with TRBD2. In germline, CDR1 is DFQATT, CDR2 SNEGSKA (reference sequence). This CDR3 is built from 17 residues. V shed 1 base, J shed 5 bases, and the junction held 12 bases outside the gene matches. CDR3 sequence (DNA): TGCAGTGCTAGAGTCCTTATAGCGGGGGGTTCCGAAGATACGCAGTATTTT. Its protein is CSARVLIAGGSEDTQYF.

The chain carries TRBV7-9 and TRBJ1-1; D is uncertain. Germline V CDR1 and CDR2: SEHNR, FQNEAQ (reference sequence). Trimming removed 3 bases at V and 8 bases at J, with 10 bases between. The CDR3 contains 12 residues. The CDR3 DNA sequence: TGTGCCAGCAGCTTTCCCGCCGTCGAAGCTTTCTTT. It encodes CASSFPAVEAFF.

The DNA for the CDR3 is TGCAGCGTTGACAAGAGGGGTTTTAACACAGATACGCAGTATTTT. Residues: CSVDKRGFNTDTQYF. V usage is TRBV29-1 and J usage is TRBJ2-3, with D perhaps given as TRBD1 or TRBD2 (5 bases each). The V end lost 3 bases, the J end lost 2 bases, and 15 bases lay between the germline ends. CDR1 is SQVTM, CDR2 ANQGSEA, per germline. This CDR3 spans 15 amino acids.

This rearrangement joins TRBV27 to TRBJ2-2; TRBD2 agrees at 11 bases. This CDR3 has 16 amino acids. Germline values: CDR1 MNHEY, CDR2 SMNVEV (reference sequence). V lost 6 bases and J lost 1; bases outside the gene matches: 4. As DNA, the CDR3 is TGTGCCAGCAGCGTTAGCGGGGGGGGGAACACCGGGGAGCTGTTTTTT. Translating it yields CASSVSGGGNTGELFF.

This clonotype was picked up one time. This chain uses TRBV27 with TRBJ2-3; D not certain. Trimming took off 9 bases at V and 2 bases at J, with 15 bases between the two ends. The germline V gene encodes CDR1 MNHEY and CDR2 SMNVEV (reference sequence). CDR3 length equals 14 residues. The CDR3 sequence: CASADGRHTDTQYF. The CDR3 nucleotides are TGTGCCAGTGCTGACGGTAGACACACAGATACGCAGTATTTT.

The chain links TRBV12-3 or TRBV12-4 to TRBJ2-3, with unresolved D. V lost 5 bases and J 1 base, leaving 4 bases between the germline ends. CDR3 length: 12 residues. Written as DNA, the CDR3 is TGTGCCAGCAGTCAGCGCACAGATACGCAGTATTTT. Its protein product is CASSQRTDTQYF.

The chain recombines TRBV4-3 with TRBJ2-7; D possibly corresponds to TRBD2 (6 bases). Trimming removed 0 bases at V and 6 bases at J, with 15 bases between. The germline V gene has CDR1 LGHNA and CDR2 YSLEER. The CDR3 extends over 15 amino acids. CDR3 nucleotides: TGCGCCAGCAGCCAAGATCGAGTAGCGGTCACCGAGCAGTACTTC. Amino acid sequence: CASSQDRVAVTEQYF.

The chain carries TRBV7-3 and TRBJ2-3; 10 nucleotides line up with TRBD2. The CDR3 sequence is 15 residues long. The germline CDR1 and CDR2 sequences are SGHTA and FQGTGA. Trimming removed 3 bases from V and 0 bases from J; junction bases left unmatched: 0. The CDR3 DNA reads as TGTGCCAGCAGCTTTAGCGGGGGGAGCACAGATACGCAGTATTTT. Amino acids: CASSFSGGSTDTQYF.

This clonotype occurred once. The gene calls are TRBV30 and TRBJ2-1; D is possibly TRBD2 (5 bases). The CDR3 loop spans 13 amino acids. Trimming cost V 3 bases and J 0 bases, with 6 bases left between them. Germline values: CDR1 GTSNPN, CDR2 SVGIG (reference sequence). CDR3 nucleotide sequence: TGTGCCTGGAGCGGGGTCTCCTACAATGAGCAGTTCTTC. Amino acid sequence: CAWSGVSYNEQFF.

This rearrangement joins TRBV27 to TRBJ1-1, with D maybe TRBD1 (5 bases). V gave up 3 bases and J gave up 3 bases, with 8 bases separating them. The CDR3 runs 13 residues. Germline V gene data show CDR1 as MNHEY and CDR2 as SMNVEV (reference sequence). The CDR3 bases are TGTGCCAGCAGTTTCCCGGGGGACACTGAAGCTTTCTTT. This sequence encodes CASSFPGDTEAFF.

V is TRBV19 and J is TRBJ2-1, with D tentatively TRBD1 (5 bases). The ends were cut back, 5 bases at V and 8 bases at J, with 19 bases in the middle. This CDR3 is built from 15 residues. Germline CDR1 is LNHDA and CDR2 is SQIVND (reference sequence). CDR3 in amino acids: CASSADRIGRDEQFF. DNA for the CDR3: TGTGCCAGTAGTGCCGACAGAATCGGGCGCGATGAGCAGTTCTTC.

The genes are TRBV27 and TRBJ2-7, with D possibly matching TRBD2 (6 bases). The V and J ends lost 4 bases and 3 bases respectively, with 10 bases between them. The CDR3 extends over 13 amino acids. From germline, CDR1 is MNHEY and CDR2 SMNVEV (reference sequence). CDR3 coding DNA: TGTGCCAGCAGTTCGGGACTTGGCTACGAGCAGTACTTC. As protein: CASSSGLGYEQYF.

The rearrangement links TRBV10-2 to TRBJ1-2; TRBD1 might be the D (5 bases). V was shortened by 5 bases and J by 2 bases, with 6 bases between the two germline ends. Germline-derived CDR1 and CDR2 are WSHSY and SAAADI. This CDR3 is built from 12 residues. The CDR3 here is CASSPGNYGYTF. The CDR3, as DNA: TGCGCCAGCAGTCCAGGGAACTATGGCTACACCTTC.